A single sample gave rise to the 11 T cell receptor beta chains below, sequenced in a study of patients and donors after allogeneic stem cell transplantation. TCRdb reanalysed the RT-PCR reads using MiXCR and keeps one entry per CDR3 protein. The repertoire holds 400,000 to 500,000 distinct CDR3 sequences, with approximately 16% as singletons. Sequenced material: blood, either unsorted or a sorted T cell fraction (not recorded which). The receptors were sampled from a human donor who was either an allogeneic HSCT recipient or a stem cell or donor lymphocyte infusion donor (not recorded which). It is not recorded whose cells these are; they may come from a transplant donor.

This clonotype was detected a few times. This chain uses TRBV5-1 with TRBJ1-6, with D perhaps TRBD1 (5 bases). The V end lost 0 bases, the J end lost 6 bases, and 13 bases lay between the germline ends. CDR1 and CDR2 (germline): SGHRS, YFSETQ. The CDR3 covers 16 residues. The CDR3 sequence: CASSLANWGVNSPLHF. The CDR3 DNA reads as TGCGCCAGCAGCTTGGCGAACTGGGGCGTTAATTCACCCCTCCACTTT.

This clonotype appeared a few times. The V gene is TRBV9, the J gene TRBJ2-1; TRBD2 might be the D (5 bases). The ends were cut back, 3 bases at V and 4 bases at J, with 14 bases in the middle. Germline CDR1 is SGDLS and CDR2 is YYNGEE. The length of the CDR3 is 15 residues. The CDR3 is CASSEWESSYNEQFF. The CDR3 bases are TGTGCCAGCAGCGAGTGGGAGTCTTCATACAATGAGCAGTTCTTC.

This clonotype occurred a few times. This chain uses TRBV30 with TRBJ2-1; the D gene is possibly TRBD2 (7 bases). The V end was cut by 3 bases, the J end by 8 bases, with 20 bases between. Germline loops: CDR1 GTSNPN, CDR2 SVGIG (reference sequence). The length of the CDR3 is 15 residues. This chain's CDR3 is CAWRVWGRGRYEQFF. The CDR3 nucleotides are TGTGCCTGGAGGGTTTGGGGGCGGGGGAGGTATGAGCAGTTCTTC.

This chain joins TRBV10-3 and TRBJ2-7; D is undetermined. CDR3 length: 14 amino acids. The ends were cut back, 3 bases at V and 4 bases at J, with 13 bases in the middle. CDR1 is ENHRY, CDR2 SYGVKD, per germline. CDR3 sequence reads: CAISDGSEPYEQYF. The CDR3 DNA follows: TGTGCCATCAGTGATGGCAGTGAGCCTTACGAGCAGTACTTC.

The gene calls are TRBV30 and TRBJ2-2; D gene ambiguous. CDR3 size: 13 residues. V was shortened by 3 bases and J by 4 bases, with 9 bases between the two germline ends. Germline CDR1 is GTSNPN and CDR2 is SVGIG (reference sequence). The CDR3 reads CAWRAHGTGELFF. CDR3 nucleotide sequence: TGTGCCTGGAGGGCCCACGGCACCGGGGAGCTGTTTTTT.

This clonotype was picked up a small number of times. This chain uses TRBV14 with TRBJ1-3, with D possibly being TRBD1 (5 bases). The CDR3 runs to 15 residues. Germline-derived CDR1 and CDR2 are SGHDN and FVKESK. V shed 1 base and J shed 2 bases, with 9 bases lying between them. The CDR3 DNA reads as TGTGCCAGCAGCCAAGTATCAGGGCCTGGAAACACCATATATTTT. Translating gives CASSQVSGPGNTIYF.

This clonotype was seen only a few times. The rearrangement uses TRBV29-1 and TRBJ2-2, with 8 bases lining up with TRBD1. Per germline, CDR1 SQVTM and CDR2 ANQGSEA. The length of the CDR3 is 16 residues. Trimming removed 3 bases from V and 0 bases from J; junction bases left unmatched: 6. CDR3 DNA: TGCAGCGTTGATTCCGGGACAGGAACGAACACCGGGGAGCTGTTTTTT. Its protein product is CSVDSGTGTNTGELFF.

This chain connects TRBV12-3 or TRBV12-4 to TRBJ2-7, with 9 bases matching TRBD1. V shed 6 bases and J 3 bases; nucleotides not matched to a gene: 3. This CDR3 is 13 amino acids long. The CDR3 reads CASRRTGDYEQYF. CDR3 in DNA: TGTGCCAGCAGACGGACAGGGGACTACGAGCAGTACTTC.

The V call is TRBV20-1, the J call TRBJ2-5; 11 bases match TRBD2. Per the germline V gene, CDR1 is DFQATT and CDR2 is SNEGSKA (reference sequence). CDR3 size: 14 residues. The trim removed 0 bases at V and 6 bases at J, leaving 3 bases unmatched. The CDR3 region has the DNA TGCAGTGCTAGAGAGAGACTAGCGGGAAAGACCCAGTACTTC. Protein: CSARERLAGKTQYF.

V is TRBV20-1 and J is TRBJ2-1; D is uncertain. V lost 6 bases and J 5 bases, leaving 8 bases between the germline ends. CDR1 and CDR2 (germline): DFQATT, SNEGSKA (reference sequence). The CDR3 covers 11 residues. The CDR3 spells CSAPRDNEQFF. In nucleotides, the CDR3 is TGCAGTGCCCCCAGAGACAATGAGCAGTTCTTC.

This clonotype was observed at least ten times. V and J are TRBV5-1 and TRBJ2-3; D is perhaps TRBD2 (6 bases). Germline-derived CDR1 and CDR2 are SGHRS and YFSETQ. There are 15 residues in the CDR3. V was pared by 0 bases and J by 5 bases, with 13 bases between. CDR3 in amino acids: CASSLASQGGDTQYF. The CDR3 DNA follows: TGCGCCAGCAGCTTGGCCAGTCAGGGAGGAGATACGCAGTATTTT. The full variable domain, rest sourced from reference TRBV5-1 and TRBJ2-3, is KAGVTQTPRYLIKTRGQQVTLSCSPISGHRSVSWYQQTPGQGLQFLFEYFSETQRNKGNFPGRFSGRQFSNSRSEMNVSTLELGDSALYLCASSLASQGGDTQYFGPGTRLTVL.